This TCR beta chain was sequenced for a study of siplizumab effects on memory and regulatory T cells. Using immunoSEQ multiplex PCR, the repertoire was profiled, and TCRdb retains in-frame clones only, with some absent. The sample has fewer than 120,000 clones, roughly 89% seen once. The study, taken as a whole, reports: Alloreactive sequences from unstimulated CD4+ memory cells fell significantly with siplizumab.

The V gene lost 11 bases and the J gene lost 4 bases, with 8 bases spanning the gap. Germline V gene lookup returns CDR1 SNHLY and CDR2 FYNNEI. There are 10 residues in the CDR3. As to this clone: What it binds is unknown.

Sequencing was performed on CD4+ T cells sorted from blood. The J gene is TRBJ1-2, the V gene TRBV2; D is perhaps TRBD1 (5 bases). This sequence was found in a human donor in good health. CDR3 protein: CALGPYGYTF. CDR3 DNA sequence: TGTGCCTTGGGACCCTATGGCTACACCTTC.